The 32 T cell receptor beta chains below come from one sample, sequenced in a study of CD8 T cells in ankylosing spondylitis (dated by TCRdb to 2016 to 2017). Library creation used 5' RACE. Sequencing relied on an Illumina HiSeq 2500. Starting from the raw public reads, TCRdb applied fastp trimming at Q25, assembled clones with MiXCR and retained in-frame beta chains. Rows with one shared CDR3 protein collapse into an entry with the most common genes and DNA. The sample table contains under 55,000 distinct CDR3 sequences; only one count was recorded for about 7% of them. The ten largest clones take up around 7.8% of the sample. The sample was blood, either unsorted or a sorted T cell fraction (not recorded which). These receptor sequences come from a female donor with ankylosing spondylitis or in good health (not recorded which).

V is TRBV6-2 or TRBV6-3 and J is TRBJ2-3; D possibly corresponds to TRBD2 (6 bases). Germline values: CDR1 MNHEY, CDR2 SVGEGT. Trimming removed 7 bases from V and 3 bases from J, with 17 bases in between. The CDR3 totals 15 residues. CDR3 DNA sequence: TGTGCCAGCAATTCGGGGAGGTCTGGTACAGATACGCAGTATTTT. This translates into CASNSGRSGTDTQYF.

This clonotype was counted ten times or more. The chain recombines TRBV11-2 with TRBJ2-2; 8 bases map to TRBD2. The germline V gene encodes CDR1 SGHAT and CDR2 FQNNGV. The CDR3 runs 17 residues. V lost 5 bases and J lost 6; bases outside the gene matches: 14. The CDR3 DNA sequence: TGTGCCAGCAGCACCCCGGGGGGGCGGTTCTTTGCCGGGGAGCTGTTTTTT. It translates to CASSTPGGRFFAGELFF.

This clonotype was seen at least ten times. This CDR3 is CASSLNVLGTGELFF. CDR3 in DNA: TGCGCCAGCAGCTTGAATGTCCTCGGGACCGGGGAGCTGTTTTTT. The chain is built from TRBV5-1 and TRBJ2-2; the D is unclear. Germline CDR1 and CDR2: SGHRS and YFSETQ. The CDR3 runs to 15 residues. Trimming took off 1 base at V and 5 bases at J, with 12 bases between the two ends.

This clonotype was counted ten times or more. The chain recombines TRBV20-1 with TRBJ2-3; D ambiguous. Germline V gives CDR1 DFQATT, CDR2 SNEGSKA (reference sequence). The germline V and J ends were trimmed by 1 base and 1 base, with 6 bases remaining between them. The length of the CDR3 is 13 residues. The CDR3 coding sequence is TGCAGTGCTAGAGTCCAGGGCACAGATACGCAGTATTTT. Translation gives CSARVQGTDTQYF.

This clonotype showed up many times. CDR3 sequence: CASSWETGAVGNTIYF. CDR3 sequence (DNA): TGCGCCAGCAGCTGGGAGACAGGGGCGGTTGGAAACACCATATATTTT. J is TRBJ1-3 and V is TRBV5-1; TRBD1 agrees at 8 bases. The ends lost 3 bases at V and 3 bases at J; junction bases unmatched: 8. CDR1 and CDR2 from the germline V gene are SGHRS and YFSETQ. The CDR3 covers 16 residues.

The V and J genes are TRBV7-2 and TRBJ2-7, with TRBD2 matching over 8 bases. V dropped 4 bases and J dropped 0; count of bases not matched to a gene: 5. The CDR3 is 15 amino acids. Per the germline V gene, CDR1 is SGHTA and CDR2 is FQGNSA. CDR3 sequence reads: CASSSYLAGSYEQYF. CDR3 coding DNA: TGTGCCAGCAGCTCCTATCTAGCGGGCTCCTACGAGCAGTACTTC.

This clonotype was counted at least ten times. The chain has TRBV2 and TRBJ2-2; D perhaps matches TRBD1 (6 bases). Germline-derived CDR1 and CDR2 are SNHLY and FYNNEI. The CDR3 runs to 16 residues. V was trimmed by 5 bases and J by 1 base, leaving 14 bases between them. Here the CDR3 DNA reads TGTGCCAGCAGTACAGGGCGGCGACTGAACACCGGGGAGCTGTTTTTT. It yields the protein CASSTGRRLNTGELFF.

This clonotype appeared many times. The chain is built from TRBV20-1 and TRBJ2-1; D is possibly TRBD2 (5 bases). This CDR3 region has 14 residues. The V and J ends lost 5 bases and 1 base respectively, with 12 bases between them. Germline CDR1 is DFQATT and CDR2 is SNEGSKA (reference sequence). This CDR3 is CSAPRTESYNEQFF. The CDR3 DNA sequence: TGCAGTGCTCCTCGGACTGAGTCCTACAATGAGCAGTTCTTC.

The rearrangement uses TRBV12-2 and TRBJ2-3; the table names TRBD2, a call not compared with the DNA. TRBV12-2 is labeled a pseudogene. This CDR3 is built from 19 residues. The CDR3 region has the DNA TGTGCAAGTCGAATATCCGGGACTAGCGGGGGGAAAGGCGGAGATACGCAGTATTTT. Its translation is CASRISGTSGGKGGDTQYF.

This clonotype was picked up many times. V usage is TRBV29-1 and J usage is TRBJ2-3; TRBD1 agrees at 8 bases. Germline V gene lookup returns CDR1 SQVTM and CDR2 ANQGSEA. V dropped 2 bases and J dropped 3; count of bases not matched to a gene: 4. This CDR3 spans 14 amino acids. CDR3 sequence: CSVEMGDRTDTQYF. The CDR3 DNA is TGCAGCGTTGAAATGGGGGACAGGACAGATACGCAGTATTTT.

This clonotype was recorded many times. The chain employs TRBV20-1 and TRBJ2-1; D unresolved. The CDR3 extends over 13 amino acids. CDR1 DFQATT and CDR2 SNEGSKA come from the germline V gene (reference sequence). Trimming took off 1 base at V and 11 bases at J, with 15 bases between the two ends. CDR3 DNA sequence: TGCAGTGCTAGAGGACCCATTGAAGGGAAGCAGTTCTTC. Encoded protein: CSARGPIEGKQFF.

This clonotype was seen many times. The chain joins TRBV6-4 to TRBJ1-2; D is possibly TRBD1 (5 bases). The germline CDR1 and CDR2 sequences are MRHNA and SNTAGT. This CDR3 comprises 19 residues. Between the trimmed V and J ends, which lost 5 bases and 3 bases, there was a span of 28 bases. This chain's CDR3 is CASSRTDEALRGRDYGYTF. CDR3 nucleotide sequence: TGTGCCAGCAGTCGCACTGATGAGGCGTTGAGGGGCCGGGACTATGGCTACACCTTC.

There are many counts of this clonotype. V gene TRBV29-1 combines with J gene TRBJ2-5; 8 nucleotides agree with TRBD2. Germline lookup yields CDR1 SQVTM and CDR2 ANQGSEA. This CDR3 comprises 13 residues. Losses at the gene ends were 6 bases for V and 9 bases for J; bases not matched to a gene: 12. CDR3 nucleotides: TGCAGCGTGTTAGCGGGGCCCCTCTTGGCCCAGTACTTC. It specifies CSVLAGPLLAQYF. The full variable domain, in which reference TRBV29-1 and TRBJ2-5 provide the parts outside the CDR3, is SAVISQKPSRDICQRGTSLTIQCQVDSQVTMMFWYRQQPGQSLTLIATANQGSEATYESGFVIDKFPISRPNLTFSTLTVSNMSPEDSSIYLCSVLAGPLLAQYFGPGTRLLVL.

This clonotype was counted many times. The rearrangement links TRBV5-1 to TRBJ1-4, with a weak D call TRBD1 (5 bases). The ends were cut back, 4 bases at V and 8 bases at J, with 15 bases in the middle. Germline CDR1 reads SGHRS; CDR2 reads YFSETQ. This CDR3 is built from 14 residues. The CDR3, as DNA: TGCGCCAGCAGCGGAGGGGCAGGGCAAGAAAAACTGTTTTTT. This codes for CASSGGAGQEKLFF.

The table lists this clonotype with a few counts. The rearrangement uses TRBV5-5 and TRBJ1-2, with D unresolved. The germline V and J ends were trimmed by 0 bases and 4 bases, with 10 bases remaining between them. From germline, CDR1 is SGHKS and CDR2 YYEKEE (reference sequence). CDR3 size: 14 residues. This CDR3 reads CASSLDLLGYGYTF. For the CDR3, the DNA is TGTGCCAGCAGCTTGGATCTCCTCGGCTATGGCTACACCTTC.

The chain carries TRBV7-9 and TRBJ1-1; D ambiguous. V lost 6 bases and J 2 bases, leaving 13 bases between the germline ends. CDR3 size: 14 residues. Germline CDR1 SEHNR, CDR2 FQNEAQ (reference sequence). As DNA, the CDR3 is TGTGCCAGCAGTAATACGGACGGAAACACTGAAGCTTTCTTT. It specifies CASSNTDGNTEAFF.

Concerning this clonotype: Compared with germline, one end of the junction differs, possibly owing to a read error. The rearrangement uses TRBV7-9 and TRBJ2-3; D is possibly TRBD2 (5 bases). The V gene's germline CDR1 is SEHNR and CDR2 FQNEAQ (reference sequence). This CDR3 spans 16 amino acids. CDR3: CARSFKNSGGTDTQYF. The CDR3 bases are TGTGCCAGAAGCTTTAAGAACAGCGGTGGCACAGATACGCAGTATTTT.

This clonotype was picked up many times. V is TRBV7-2 and J is TRBJ2-5; no firm D call. V lost 4 bases and J lost 6, with 9 bases in between. This CDR3 contains 12 residues. The germline V gene encodes CDR1 SGHTA and CDR2 FQGNSA. In DNA, the CDR3 is TGTGCCAGCAGCTCCCGGACCCAGACCCAGTACTTC. Translated: CASSSRTQTQYF. The whole variable domain, filled in from reference TRBV7-2 and TRBJ2-5, reads GAGVSQSPSNKVTEKGKDVELRCDPISGHTALYWYRQSLGQGLEFLIYFQGNSAPDKSGLPSDRFSAERTGGSVSTLTIQRTQQEDSAVYLCASSSRTQTQYFGPGTRLLVL.

This clonotype was counted many times. The CDR3 DNA follows: TGCGCCAGCAGCCCACAGGGAAGTGAAGGCTACACCTTC. Translation: CASSPQGSEGYTF. V usage is TRBV5-1 and J usage is TRBJ1-2; perhaps TRBD1 as D (6 bases). Trimming pared 4 bases from V and 8 bases from J, leaving 15 bases between. The CDR3 is 13 residues long. Germline CDR1 is SGHRS and CDR2 is YFSETQ.

This clonotype was seen ten or more times. The chain has TRBV6-5 and TRBJ1-1; 9 bases align to TRBD1. V trimming: 5 bases; J trimming: 0 bases; junction bases outside the gene matches: 7. The length of the CDR3 is 16 residues. Looked up from germline, CDR1 is MNHEY and CDR2 is SVGAGI. In nucleotides, the CDR3 is TGTGCCAGCAGTCCCACGGGACAGGGTATGAACACTGAAGCTTTCTTT. Protein product: CASSPTGQGMNTEAFF.

This clonotype was seen many times. The rearrangement links TRBV5-1 to TRBJ1-2, with D possibly matching TRBD1 (6 bases). Trimming took off 3 bases at V and 8 bases at J, with 14 bases between the two ends. Germline lookup yields CDR1 SGHRS and CDR2 YFSETQ. The CDR3 is 13 residues long. CDR3 sequence: CASSSAAGEGYTF. CDR3 in DNA: TGCGCCAGCAGCTCTGCGGCAGGGGAAGGCTACACCTTC.

This clonotype occurred many times. The V call is TRBV20-1, the J call TRBJ2-5, with D uncertain. This CDR3 spans 14 amino acids. Germline lookup yields CDR1 DFQATT and CDR2 SNEGSKA (reference sequence). V dropped 3 bases and J dropped 4 bases, with 15 bases sitting between them. CDR3 sequence reads: CSASFDLNPETQYF. The DNA of the CDR3 is TGCAGTGCTAGTTTTGACCTGAACCCAGAGACCCAGTACTTC.

This clonotype was seen a few times. V usage is TRBV5-4 and J usage is TRBJ2-2, with TRBD2 matching 12 bases. Germline values: CDR1 SGHNT, CDR2 YYREEE (reference sequence). This CDR3 comprises 17 residues. The trim removed 4 bases at V and 2 bases at J, leaving 6 bases unmatched. The CDR3 spells CASSLGLAGTNTGELFF. The CDR3 DNA follows: TGTGCCAGCAGCCTTGGACTAGCGGGGACCAACACCGGGGAGCTGTTTTTT. The variable domain in full, completed from reference TRBV5-4 and TRBJ2-2, reads ETGVTQSPTHLIKTRGQQVTLRCSSQSGHNTVSWYQQALGQGPQFIFQYYREEENGRGNFPPRFSGLQFPNYSSELNVNALELDDSALYLCASSLGLAGTNTGELFFGEGSRLTVL.

The table lists this clonotype with many counts. The V and J genes are TRBV3-1 and TRBJ1-2; 7 nucleotides match TRBD1. CDR3 size: 14 residues. CDR1 LGHDT and CDR2 YNNKEL come from the germline V gene (reference sequence). Trimming removed 3 bases from V and 6 bases from J; junction bases left unmatched: 7. CDR3 loop: CASSHIDRADGYTF. The CDR3, as DNA: TGTGCCAGCAGCCACATAGACAGGGCGGATGGCTACACCTTC. Full variable domain (missing parts from reference TRBV3-1 and TRBJ1-2): DTAVSQTPKYLVTQMGNDKSIKCEQNLGHDTMYWYKQDSKKFLKIMFSYNNKELIINETVPNRFSPKSPDKAHLNLHINSLELGDSAVYFCASSHIDRADGYTFGSGTRLTVV.

This clonotype appeared many times. Written as DNA, the CDR3 is TGTGCCAGCAGTTACGAGGGAGTTAGGGGCTACACCTTC. It is translated as CASSYEGVRGYTF. V is TRBV6-5 and J is TRBJ1-2; unclear D gene. CDR1 is MNHEY, CDR2 SVGAGI, per germline. This CDR3 is 13 amino acids long. V was pared by 2 bases and J by 8 bases, with 12 bases between.

A word on this clonotype: The conserved final phenylalanine or tryptophan is absent from the CDR3, which likely points to a read error. The chain employs TRBV7-2 and TRBJ2-3; D gene unclear. Germline lookup yields CDR1 SGHTA and CDR2 FQGNSA. CDR3 size: 13 residues. Trimming shortened V by 2 bases and J by 4 bases, and 7 bases separated the two germline ends. The CDR3 DNA follows: TGTGCCAGCAGCTTATGGTCCGCAGATACGCAGTATTCT. This translates into CASSLWSADTQYS.

In its sample, this clonotype was seen many times. This chain uses TRBV6-5 with TRBJ1-1; D is possibly TRBD1 (5 bases). Germline assignment: CDR1 MNHEY and CDR2 SVGAGI. V gave up 4 bases and J gave up 1 base, with 13 bases separating them. CDR3 length: 15 amino acids. The chain's CDR3 is CASSFLGPGNTEAFF. The DNA of the CDR3 is TGTGCCAGCAGTTTTTTGGGGCCGGGGAACACTGAAGCTTTCTTT.

This clonotype has at least ten counts. V is TRBV3-1 and J is TRBJ2-3; D is uncertain. V lost 0 bases and J lost 4, with 11 bases in between. The germline gives CDR1 LGHDT, CDR2 YNNKEL (reference sequence). This CDR3 comprises 15 residues. CDR3 coding DNA: TGTGCCAGCAGCCAAGAGGTCATGGTCCCAGATACGCAGTATTTT. As protein: CASSQEVMVPDTQYF.

This clonotype was seen ten or more times. The rearrangement uses TRBV6-4 and TRBJ1-1; D is unresolved. V dropped 3 bases and J dropped 5 bases, with 13 bases sitting between them. Germline V gene data show CDR1 as MRHNA and CDR2 as SNTAGT. There are 14 residues in the CDR3. CDR3 coding DNA: TGTGCCAGCAGTGAGCGGGATAAGAATACTGAAGCTTTCTTT. This encodes CASSERDKNTEAFF.

This clonotype was counted ten times or more. The rearrangement uses TRBV12-3 or TRBV12-4 and TRBJ2-1; D not certain. V was shortened by 6 bases and J by 5 bases, with 11 bases between the two germline ends. This CDR3 spans 13 amino acids. The CDR3 loop is CASRHISDNEQFF. The CDR3 DNA is TGTGCCAGCAGGCATATATCGGACAATGAGCAGTTCTTC.

This clonotype was picked up many times. CDR3 protein: CASSPGFSNQPQHF. In nucleotides, the CDR3 is TGTGCCAGCAGCCCTGGATTTAGCAATCAGCCCCAGCATTTT. The J gene is TRBJ1-5, the V gene TRBV7-6, with unresolved D. Trimming took 5 bases from V and 0 from J, leaving 8 bases between them. CDR1 is SGHVS and CDR2 is FNYEAQ in the germline V gene. The CDR3 loop spans 14 amino acids.

This clonotype was seen repeatedly, ten times or more. V is TRBV9 and J is TRBJ1-1; 7 bases are shared with TRBD1. J gave up 1 base and V 3 bases, and 6 bases lay outside the gene matches. The germline CDR1 and CDR2 sequences are SGDLS and YYNGEE. The CDR3 is made up of 15 amino acids. DNA for the CDR3: TGTGCCAGCAGCGCCGTACAGGGGACGAACACTGAAGCTTTCTTT. The encoded protein is CASSAVQGTNTEAFF.